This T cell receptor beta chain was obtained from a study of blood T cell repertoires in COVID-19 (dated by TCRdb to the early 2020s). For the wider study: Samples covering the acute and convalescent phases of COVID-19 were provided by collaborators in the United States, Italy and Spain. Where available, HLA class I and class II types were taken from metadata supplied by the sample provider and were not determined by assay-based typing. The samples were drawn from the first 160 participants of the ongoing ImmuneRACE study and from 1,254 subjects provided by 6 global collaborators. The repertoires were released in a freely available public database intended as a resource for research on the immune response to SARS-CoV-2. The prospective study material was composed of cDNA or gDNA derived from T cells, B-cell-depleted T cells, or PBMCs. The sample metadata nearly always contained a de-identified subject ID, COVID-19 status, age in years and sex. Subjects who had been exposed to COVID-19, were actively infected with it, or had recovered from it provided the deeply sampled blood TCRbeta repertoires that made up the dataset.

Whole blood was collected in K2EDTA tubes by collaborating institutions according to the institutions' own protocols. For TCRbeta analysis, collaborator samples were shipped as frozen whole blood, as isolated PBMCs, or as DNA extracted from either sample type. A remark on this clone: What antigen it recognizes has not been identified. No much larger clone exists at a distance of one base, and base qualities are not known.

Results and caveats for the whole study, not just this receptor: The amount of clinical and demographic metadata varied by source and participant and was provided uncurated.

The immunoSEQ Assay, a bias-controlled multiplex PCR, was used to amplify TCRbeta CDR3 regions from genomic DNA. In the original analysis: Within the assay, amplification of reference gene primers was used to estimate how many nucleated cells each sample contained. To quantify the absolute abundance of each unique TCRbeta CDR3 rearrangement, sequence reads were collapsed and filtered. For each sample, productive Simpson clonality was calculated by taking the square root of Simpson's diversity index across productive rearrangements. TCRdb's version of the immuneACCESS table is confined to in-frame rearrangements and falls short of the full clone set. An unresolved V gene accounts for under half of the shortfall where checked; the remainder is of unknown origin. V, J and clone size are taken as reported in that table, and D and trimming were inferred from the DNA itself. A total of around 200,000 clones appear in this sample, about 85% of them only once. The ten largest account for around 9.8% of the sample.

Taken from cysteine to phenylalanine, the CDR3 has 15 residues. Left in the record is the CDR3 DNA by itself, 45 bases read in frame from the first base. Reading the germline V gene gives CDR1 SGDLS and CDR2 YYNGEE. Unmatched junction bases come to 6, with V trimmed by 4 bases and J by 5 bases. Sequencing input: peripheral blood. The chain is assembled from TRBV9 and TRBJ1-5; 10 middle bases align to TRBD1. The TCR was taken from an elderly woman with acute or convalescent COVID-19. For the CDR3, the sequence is CASSNGQGEYQPQHF. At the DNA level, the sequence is TGTGCCAGCAGCAACGGACAGGGGGAATATCAGCCCCAGCATTTT.